This T cell receptor (beta chain) was captured by sequencing in a study of T cells in Graves' hyperthyroidism and ophthalmopathy. Looking at the study overall: Blood from the periphery was taken at initial diagnosis, before any treatment. Study-wide results and limits: Progression to ophthalmopathy was predicted a median of 6.5 months early. Blood shared most expanded thyroid clonotypes above 0.001.

Template material for amplifying TCR beta CDR3 regions consisted of RNA transcripts. Initially, a first-round RT-PCR of the TCR CDR3 employed the HTBI primer set. TCRdb analysed the multiplex PCR reads with MiXCR anew, one entry per CDR3 protein. The top ten clones hold 11% of a sample with roughly 500,000 distinct CDR3 sequences, roughly a quarter of them seen once. Details on this clonotype: Its target is unknown.

CDR1 is SGHAT and CDR2 is FQNNGV in the germline V gene. The CDR3 loop spans 14 amino acids. The V end lost 0 bases, the J end lost 4 bases, and 9 bases lay between the germline ends. The sample comprised blood. The V and J genes are TRBV11-2 and TRBJ1-2; the D is unclear. This sequence was found in a young woman with Graves' ophthalmopathy. The CDR3 spells CASSLEPSGYGYTF. In nucleotides, the CDR3 is TGTGCCAGCAGCTTAGAACCGAGCGGCTATGGCTACACCTTC.